This entry describes one T cell receptor beta chain. This record comes from a study of response to subunit inactivated influenza vaccine. TCRdb re-called the RT-PCR reads with MiXCR, one entry per CDR3 protein. The sample lists 160,000 or so distinct CDR3 sequences, approximately 10% seen once, with about an eighth in the top ten. Sequences were derived from non-naive T cells sorted from PBMCs, sampled about 40 days after vaccination. This TCR was sampled from a man aged 45 to 65 who received an inactivated influenza vaccine.

The DNA of the CDR3 is TGTGCCACCAGTGCCCTGGCCAATCAGCCCCAGCATTTT. Its translation: CATSALANQPQHF. The rearrangement links TRBV24-1 to TRBJ1-5; D not resolved. The CDR3 runs to 13 residues. Deletions cut 5 bases from V and 3 bases from J, with 7 bases between. Germline values: CDR1 KGHDR, CDR2 SFDVKD.